What follows is one TCR beta chain and its context. Its matching antigen is unknown. The ends lost 4 bases at V and 2 bases at J; junction bases unmatched: 4. This CDR3 is built from 15 residues. Germline CDR1 and CDR2: MNHEY and SVGEGT. cDNA libraries for TCR beta contained unique molecular identifiers. The yield from about 1 to 10 million T cells was 500,000 or so cDNA molecules in total. Via MiXCR, TCRdb re-called the PCR reads, giving one row per CDR3 protein. The sample shows approximately 160,000 distinct CDR3 sequences, 30% of them seen only once. The data originate from a study of post-analysis software for immune sequencing data. Looking at the study overall: Included courses were relapsing-remitting and secondary progressive multiple sclerosis; progressive-relapsing multiple sclerosis was also included. Regarding the study as a whole: Included in a set of about 5 TRBV segments more frequent in patients than controls were TRBV5-6, TRBV5-1 and TRBV20-1. Significantly lower normalized Chao1 diversity was seen in multiple sclerosis patients than in controls. F-measure co-clustering was strong for batch-matched samples.

The V gene is TRBV6-2 or TRBV6-3, the J gene TRBJ2-7, with TRBD2 identical over 11 bases. The receptor was derived from a girl between 5 and 17 years old with multiple sclerosis. Sequenced material: blood. Here the CDR3 reads CASSSPTSGTYEQYF. The CDR3 coding sequence is TGTGCCAGCAGTTCCCCGACTAGCGGGACCTACGAGCAGTACTTC.